The 21 T cell receptor beta chains below were found in one sample sequenced in a study of cytomegalovirus exposure and HLA in healthy donors. The PCR employed 60 Vbeta primers together with 13 Jbeta primers. The assay was immunoSEQ multiplex PCR, and TCRdb's table has in-frame clones only and misses some. Among 95,000 to 150,000 clones listed, 81% were seen once. What was sequenced was PBMCs. The receptors derive from a woman aged 35 to 49 in good health and CMV-seronegative.

The chain carries TRBV10-3 and TRBJ1-2; TRBD1 might be the D (5 bases). Germline V gene data show CDR1 as ENHRY and CDR2 as SYGVKD. The CDR3 spans 17 residues. Between the trimmed V and J ends, which lost 4 bases and 3 bases, there was a span of 21 bases. The CDR3, as DNA: TGTGCCATCAGTGGTCCGGCTTACAGGAACAAGGACTATGGCTACACCTTC. This encodes CAISGPAYRNKDYGYTF.

The CDR3 loop reads CASSLWSVRGGTYEQYF. CDR3 nucleotide sequence: TGTGCCAGCAGTTTATGGAGTGTGAGGGGAGGAACGTACGAGCAGTACTTC. The rearrangement links TRBV28 to TRBJ2-7; D may be TRBD2 (6 bases). Germline V gene sequence: CDR1 MDHEN, CDR2 SYDVKM. V was shortened by 0 bases and J by 4 bases, with 19 bases between the two germline ends. The CDR3 runs to 17 residues.

V usage is TRBV2 and J usage is TRBJ2-1; the match to TRBD2 covers 7 bases. V dropped 3 bases and J dropped 3; count of bases not matched to a gene: 8. The CDR3 length is 16 residues. Germline V gene data show CDR1 as SNHLY and CDR2 as FYNNEI. The CDR3 sequence: CASSDYGGGVYNEQFF. CDR3 nucleotides: TGTGCCAGCAGTGATTATGGCGGGGGAGTCTACAATGAGCAGTTCTTC.

The chain employs TRBV6-5 and TRBJ1-2; TRBD1 is a possible D gene (5 bases). CDR3 length equals 13 residues. V lost 0 bases to trimming and J lost 5 bases, with 7 bases between them. Looked up from germline, CDR1 is MNHEY and CDR2 is SVGAGI. The CDR3 region is CASSYSQGYGYTF. The CDR3 coding sequence is TGTGCCAGCAGTTACTCCCAGGGTTATGGCTACACCTTC.

The rearrangement joins TRBV5-6 to TRBJ2-7, with a tentative D call TRBD2 (6 bases). The CDR3 loop spans 14 amino acids. V was shortened by 4 bases and J by 2 bases, with 13 bases between the two germline ends. CDR1 and CDR2 (germline): SGHDT, YYEEEE. Written as DNA, the CDR3 is TGTGCCAGCAGCGCGATGGGACTGGCCTACGAGCAGTACTTC. Protein product: CASSAMGLAYEQYF.

The V call is TRBV2, the J call TRBJ2-7, with 10 bases fitting TRBD1. This CDR3 spans 16 amino acids. Germline V gives CDR1 SNHLY, CDR2 FYNNEI. V lost 6 bases to trimming and J lost 1 base; unmatched junction nucleotides: 9. The CDR3 reads CASRAFGTGVSYEQYF. The CDR3 DNA sequence: TGTGCCAGCAGAGCCTTCGGGACAGGGGTTTCCTACGAGCAGTACTTC.

In its sample, this clone was seen a few times. The V gene is TRBV27, the J gene TRBJ2-5; 7 bases fit TRBD1. V dropped 8 bases and J dropped 2; count of bases not matched to a gene: 17. This CDR3 region has 17 residues. CDR1 is MNHEY and CDR2 is SMNVEV in the germline V gene (reference sequence). The CDR3 is CASGKGEATGLQETQYF. For the CDR3, the DNA is TGTGCCAGCGGAAAAGGGGAAGCGACAGGGCTACAAGAGACCCAGTACTTC.

For the CDR3, the DNA is TGTGCCAGCAGTCCCCTGAAGGGGCTGGGTCAGCCCCAGCATTTT. Translating it yields CASSPLKGLGQPQHF. The rearrangement uses TRBV27 and TRBJ1-5; D is perhaps TRBD1 (5 bases). V was clipped by 5 bases and J by 6 bases, with 17 bases between them. The CDR3 has 15 residues. Germline V gene sequence: CDR1 MNHEY, CDR2 SMNVEV (reference sequence).

The CDR3 sequence: CASSQANTGELFF. Written as DNA, the CDR3 is TGTGCCAGCAGCCAGGCGAACACCGGGGAGCTGTTTTTT. The rearrangement links TRBV2 to TRBJ2-2; D not resolved. Germline loops: CDR1 SNHLY, CDR2 FYNNEI. The V gene lost 6 bases and the J gene lost 0 bases, with 5 bases spanning the gap. The CDR3 runs 13 residues.

This clone was recorded at least ten times. V usage is TRBV6-5 and J usage is TRBJ1-4; 10 nucleotides align to TRBD1. The CDR3 has 14 amino acids. The ends lost 6 bases at V and 8 bases at J; junction bases unmatched: 6. The V gene's germline CDR1 is MNHEY and CDR2 SVGAGI. The CDR3 coding sequence is TGTGCCAGCAGCCTGGGACAGGGGAACGAAAAACTGTTTTTT. It codes for CASSLGQGNEKLFF.

Concerning this clone: Other DNA sequences of this sample code for an identical CDR3. This chain uses TRBV14 with TRBJ2-7; D may be TRBD2 (5 bases). The ends were cut back, 2 bases at V and 1 base at J, with 15 bases in the middle. The CDR3 contains 16 residues. CDR1 SGHDN and CDR2 FVKESK come from the germline V gene. CDR3 sequence: CASSQREGSGSYEQYF. CDR3 nucleotides: TGTGCCAGCAGCCAACGGGAAGGGAGTGGTTCCTACGAGCAGTACTTC.

This chain connects TRBV18 to TRBJ1-1, with D maybe TRBD1 (5 bases). The length of the CDR3 is 15 residues. The ends were cut back, 2 bases at V and 3 bases at J, with 13 bases in the middle. Per the germline V gene, CDR1 is KGHSH and CDR2 is LQKENI. The CDR3 reads CASSPGGNQYTEAFF. The CDR3 DNA is TGTGCCAGCTCACCAGGGGGGAATCAGTACACTGAAGCTTTCTTT.

This clone was counted between two and nine times. The chain uses TRBV6-1 and TRBJ1-1, with 7 bases fitting TRBD1. CDR1 is MNHNS, CDR2 SASEGT, per germline. The CDR3 consists of 15 residues. J gave up 1 base and V 1 base, and 3 bases lay outside the gene matches. The CDR3 is CASSEERGPNTEAFF. In DNA, the CDR3 is TGTGCCAGCAGTGAAGAAAGGGGGCCGAACACTGAAGCTTTCTTT.

The chain carries TRBV4-2 and TRBJ2-7, with TRBD1 identical over 9 bases. Trimming removed 0 bases from V and 4 bases from J; junction bases left unmatched: 7. This CDR3 has 16 residues. Germline V CDR1 and CDR2: LGHNA, YNFKEQ. CDR3 amino acids: CASSQEPPGQGYEQYF. The CDR3 DNA sequence: TGTGCCAGCAGCCAAGAGCCCCCCGGACAGGGGTACGAGCAGTACTTC.

The chain couples TRBV2 to TRBJ1-1, with D perhaps matching TRBD1 (6 bases). Between the trimmed V and J ends, which lost 6 bases and 1 base, there was a span of 12 bases. The CDR3 has 14 amino acids. CDR1 is SNHLY, CDR2 FYNNEI, per germline. The CDR3 loop is CASRSGQTNTEAFF. DNA for the CDR3: TGTGCCAGCAGGTCCGGACAGACGAACACTGAAGCTTTCTTT.

The table lists this clone with a few counts. The V gene is TRBV6-7, the J gene TRBJ1-1; 8 nucleotides agree with TRBD1. TRBV6-7 is labeled an ORF, and its function is uncertain. CDR3 size: 17 residues. V lost 2 bases and J lost 0; bases outside the gene matches: 8. In DNA form, the CDR3 reads TGTGCCAGCAGTTACAAAGCCAGGGGGCCTTTGAACACTGAAGCTTTCTTT. This encodes CASSYKARGPLNTEAFF.

The chain links TRBV4-1 to TRBJ2-2; 14 bases map to TRBD2. This CDR3 has 17 residues. V dropped 4 bases and J dropped 6; count of bases not matched to a gene: 7. Per the germline V gene, CDR1 is MGHRA and CDR2 is YSYEKL. CDR3 DNA: TGCGCCAGCAGCCCGCGACTAGCGGGGGGGCCCCCCGGGGAGCTGTTTTTT. Protein product: CASSPRLAGGPPGELFF.

This chain joins TRBV5-6 and TRBJ2-1; 10 bases line up with TRBD2. This CDR3 region has 16 residues. The J segment lost 6 bases and the V segment lost 0 bases, leaving 6 bases of the junction unmatched. Per the germline V gene, CDR1 is SGHDT and CDR2 is YYEEEE. The CDR3 DNA sequence: TGTGCCAGCAGCTTGGTCCGGTCTAGCGGGGGCAATGAGCAGTTCTTC. Translating it yields CASSLVRSSGGNEQFF.

V is TRBV27 and J is TRBJ2-3, with 9 bases aligning to TRBD2. Germline V gives CDR1 MNHEY, CDR2 SMNVEV (reference sequence). The CDR3 contains 15 residues. V shed 3 bases and J 12 bases; nucleotides not matched to a gene: 13. This chain's CDR3 is CASSFERGALLSQYF. Here the CDR3 DNA reads TGTGCCAGCAGTTTCGAGCGGGGGGCCCTCCTCTCCCAGTATTTT.

This clone was seen only once. This chain connects TRBV6-1 to TRBJ2-3; 11 bases agree with TRBD2. Unmatched junction bases numbered 6, after V lost 10 bases and J lost 0 bases. Germline V CDR1 and CDR2: MNHNS, SASEGT. This CDR3 region has 15 residues. The CDR3: CATPTSGISTDTQYF. The CDR3 bases are TGTGCCACCCCGACTAGCGGGATTAGCACAGATACGCAGTATTTT.

The genes are TRBV18 and TRBJ2-7, with 7 bases lining up with TRBD2. J lost 3 bases, V lost 6 bases, and 8 bases had no gene match. Germline lookup yields CDR1 KGHSH and CDR2 LQKENI. The CDR3 has 14 residues. CDR3 DNA sequence: TGTGCCAGCTCTCCCTTGGGGGGGGACTACGAGCAGTACTTC. Its protein is CASSPLGGDYEQYF. Filled out from reference TRBV18 and TRBJ2-7, the complete variable domain reads NAGVMQNPRHLVRRRGQEARLRCSPMKGHSHVYWYRQLPEEGLKFMVYLQKENIIDESGMPKERFSAEFPKEGPSILRIQQVVRGDSAAYFCASSPLGGDYEQYFGPGTRLTVT.